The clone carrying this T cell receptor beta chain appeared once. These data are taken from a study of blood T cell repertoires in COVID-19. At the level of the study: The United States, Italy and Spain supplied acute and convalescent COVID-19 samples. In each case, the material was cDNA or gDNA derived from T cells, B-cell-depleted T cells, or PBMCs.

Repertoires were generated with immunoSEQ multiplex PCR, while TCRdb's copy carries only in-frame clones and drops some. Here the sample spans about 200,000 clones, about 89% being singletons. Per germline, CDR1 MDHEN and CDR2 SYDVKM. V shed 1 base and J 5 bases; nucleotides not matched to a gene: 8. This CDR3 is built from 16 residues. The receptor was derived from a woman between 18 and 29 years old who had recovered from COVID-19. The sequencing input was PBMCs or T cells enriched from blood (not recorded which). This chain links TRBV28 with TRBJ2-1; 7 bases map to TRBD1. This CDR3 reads CASSLYGGQSNNEQFF. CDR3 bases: TGTGCCAGCAGTTTATATGGGGGACAGTCGAACAATGAGCAGTTCTTC.